The clone carrying this TCR beta chain has more than one count but fewer than ten. The target antigen is unknown. The data derive from a study of regulatory T cells in long-lasting Graves disease. Per the germline V gene, CDR1 is ENHRY and CDR2 is SYGVKD. The length of the CDR3 is 16 residues. The trim removed 5 bases at V and 7 bases at J, leaving 15 bases unmatched. Libraries of TCR beta came from iRepertoire HTBI primers plus Arm-PCR of CDR3 regions. TCRdb recomputed calls from the multiplex PCR reads with MiXCR, one row per CDR3 protein. The sample yields hundreds of thousands of distinct CDR3 sequences, 20% to 25% seen once. The time point: persistent/refractory GD, antithyroid drugs over 5 years with positive TRAb. TCR sequences were obtained from RNA taken from PBMCs. Patients were enrolled at an endocrinology department in Xi'an, China. General study results and limits: TRBV28 was favored in persistent disease, as were TRBJ1-2 and TRBJ2-5.

This TCR was sampled from a female donor with Graves disease. The sequencing used peripheral blood mononuclear cells (PBMCs), collected when the disease was refractory, from a patient treated with antithyroid drugs. The gene calls are TRBV10-3 and TRBJ2-7; TRBD1 matches at 9 bases. The CDR3 protein is CAISRTPGTGPWEQYF. DNA of the CDR3: TGTGCCATCAGTAGAACACCCGGGACAGGGCCTTGGGAGCAGTACTTC.